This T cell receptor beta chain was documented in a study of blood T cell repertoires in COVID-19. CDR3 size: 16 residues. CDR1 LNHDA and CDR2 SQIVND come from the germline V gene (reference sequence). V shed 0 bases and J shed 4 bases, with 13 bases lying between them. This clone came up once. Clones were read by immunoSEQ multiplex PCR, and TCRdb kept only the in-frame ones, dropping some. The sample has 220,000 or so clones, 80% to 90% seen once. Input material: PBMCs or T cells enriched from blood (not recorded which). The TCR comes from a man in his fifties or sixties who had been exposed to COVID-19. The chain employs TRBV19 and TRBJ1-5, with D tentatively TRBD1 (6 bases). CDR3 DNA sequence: TGTGCCAGTAGTATAGATTCCGGACAGCGAAATCAGCCCCAGCATTTT. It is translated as CASSIDSGQRNQPQHF.